This record covers a single T cell receptor (beta chain). Its matching antigen is unknown. The data derive from a study of Ad26.COV2.S vaccination and SARS-CoV-2 variants. Study overall: A participant enrolled in the COV1001 Ad26.COV2.S trial arm provided the sample. Intramuscular Ad26.COV2.S at 5x10^10 or 1x10^11 viral particles.

Using immunoSEQ multiplex PCR, the repertoire was profiled, and TCRdb retains in-frame clones only, with some absent. Of roughly 450,000 clones in the sample, 80% to 95% were seen once. This CDR3 contains 14 residues. Germline lookup yields CDR1 SGHTA and CDR2 FQGNSA. V gave up 6 bases and J gave up 6 bases, with 14 bases separating them. The study, taken as a whole, reports: Vaccinees showed greater spike-specific TCR breadth than placebo recipients. The breadth of spike-specific CD8+ and CD4+ T cell responses after vaccination was reportedly substantial.

Noted treatment: about 20 received Ad26.COV2.S at low or high dose, single or two shots; 5 received placebo; per-sample allocation not given. Day 63 after the first vaccine or placebo injection was the time point for sampling. This chain links TRBV7-2 with TRBJ2-2; D call uncertain. The origin of this receptor is a person between 18 and 65 years old who received the Ad26.COV2.S COVID-19 vaccine or a placebo. Sample: peripheral blood, taken in a trial of Ad26.COV2.S vaccine versus placebo. The CDR3 nucleotides read TGTGCCAGCAGTTTACTCTATGCGCCCGGGGAGCTGTTTTTT. Protein: CASSLLYAPGELFF.